This T cell receptor (beta chain) was sequenced in a study of tumor and adjacent non-tumor tissue in lung cancer. Looking at the study overall: Stage I to III disease affected ten to eleven men and roughly 5 women aged about 31 to 85.

The CDR3 consists of 12 residues. No cell sorting was done before RNA was extracted from the tissue. More than 3 cm separated this lung sample from the edge of the tumor. Three rounds of nested PCR, following a modified ARM-PCR protocol, produced the TCRbeta library. Each CDR3 protein is one row after TCRdb ran MiXCR on the multiplex PCR reads. The sample consists of 60,000 to 100,000 distinct CDR3 sequences, over 60% of them appearing once. General study findings and limits: Shorter survival was associated with higher TCR diversity in tumors. Tumor repertoires had a smaller top 100 clone share than normal lung. TCR diversity was significantly greater in tumor than normal lung tissue.

This clonotype showed up just a few times. Its antigen is as yet unknown. The specimen sequenced was distant non-tumor lung tissue. The chain carries TRBV12-3 or TRBV12-4 and TRBJ1-5; D ambiguous. TRBJ2-3 explains the end of the DNA better; the J call may be wrong. This TCR came from a man in his 70s with non-small cell lung cancer. The CDR3 loop is CASSPAGQSQYF. The CDR3 DNA reads TGTGCCAGCAGTCCCGCTGGCCAGTCCCAGTATTTT.